The present T cell receptor (beta chain) was sequenced within a study of human T cells and chemical hapten exposure. Looking at the study overall: Donors were sensitized with 2% DPC on the upper inner arm. Patch tests applied 0.01% DPC to the upper back and were scored after 6 days. Mainly, slight library volume differences in the pool made TCR yields vary.

On this clonotype itself: At one end, the junction sequence differs from germline, possibly due to a read error.

Described time point: pre-sensitization, week 0. Regarding treatment: therapeutic diphenylcyclopropenone sensitization with weekly scalp DPC. For the library, individual cDNA molecules each received unique molecular identifiers. TCRdb re-called the RACE reads with MiXCR, one entry per CDR3 protein. The sample consists of around 56,000 distinct CDR3 sequences, roughly 10% of them appearing once. The CDR3 runs 12 residues. CDR1 ENHRY and CDR2 SYGVKD come from the germline V gene. The chain uses TRBV10-3 and TRBJ2-1, with D perhaps matching TRBD2 (6 bases). The TCR was taken from a man aged 35-49 years with alopecia areata. Some clones in this sample may be carry-over from other donors' samples. Sequencing used whole blood, obtained in connection with sensitization to the hapten diphenylcyclopropenone (DPC). The CDR3, as DNA: TGTGCCATCGGGCGGGAAAACAACGAGCAGTTCTTC. Translation: CAIGRENNEQFF.